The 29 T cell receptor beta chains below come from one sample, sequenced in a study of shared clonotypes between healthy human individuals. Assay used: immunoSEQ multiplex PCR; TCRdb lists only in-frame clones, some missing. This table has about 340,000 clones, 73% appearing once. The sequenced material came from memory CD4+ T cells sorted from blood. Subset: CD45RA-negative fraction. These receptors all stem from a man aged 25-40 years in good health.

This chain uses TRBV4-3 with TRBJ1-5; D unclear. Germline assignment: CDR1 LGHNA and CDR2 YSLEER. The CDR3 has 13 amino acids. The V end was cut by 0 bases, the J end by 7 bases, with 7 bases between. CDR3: CASSQDRGQPQHF. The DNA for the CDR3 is TGCGCCAGCAGCCAAGATCGAGGCCAGCCCCAGCATTTT.

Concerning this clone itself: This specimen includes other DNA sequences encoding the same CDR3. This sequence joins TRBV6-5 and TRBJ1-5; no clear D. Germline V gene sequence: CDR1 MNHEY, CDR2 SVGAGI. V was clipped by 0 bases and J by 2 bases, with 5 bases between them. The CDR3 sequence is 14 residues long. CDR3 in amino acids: CASSYSLGNQPQHF. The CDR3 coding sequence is TGTGCCAGCAGTTACTCTCTCGGCAATCAGCCCCAGCATTTT.

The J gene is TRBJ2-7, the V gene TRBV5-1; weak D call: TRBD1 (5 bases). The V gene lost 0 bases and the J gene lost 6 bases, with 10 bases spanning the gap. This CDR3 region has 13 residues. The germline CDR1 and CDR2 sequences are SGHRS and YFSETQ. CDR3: CASSLGQSSEQYF. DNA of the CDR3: TGCGCCAGCAGCTTGGGACAGTCGAGCGAGCAGTACTTC.

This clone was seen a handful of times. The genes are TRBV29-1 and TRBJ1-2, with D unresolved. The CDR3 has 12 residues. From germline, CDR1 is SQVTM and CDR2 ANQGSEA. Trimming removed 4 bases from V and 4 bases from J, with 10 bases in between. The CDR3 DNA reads TGCAGCGTTGGGGAGGGCCTCTATGGCTACACCTTC. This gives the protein CSVGEGLYGYTF.

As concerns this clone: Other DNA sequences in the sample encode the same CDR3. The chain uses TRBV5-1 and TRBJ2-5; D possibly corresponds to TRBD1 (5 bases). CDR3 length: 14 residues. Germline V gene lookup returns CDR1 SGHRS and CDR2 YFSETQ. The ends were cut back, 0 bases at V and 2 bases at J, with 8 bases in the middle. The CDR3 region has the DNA TGCGCCAGCAGCTTGGGGTCAGGGCAAGAGACCCAGTACTTC. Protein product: CASSLGSGQETQYF.

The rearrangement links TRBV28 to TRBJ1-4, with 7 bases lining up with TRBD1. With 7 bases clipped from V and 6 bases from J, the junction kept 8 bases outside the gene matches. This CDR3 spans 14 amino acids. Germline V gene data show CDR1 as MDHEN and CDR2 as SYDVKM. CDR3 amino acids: CASNLGQVHEKLFF. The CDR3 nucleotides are TGTGCCAGCAACCTAGGACAGGTCCATGAAAAACTGTTTTTT.

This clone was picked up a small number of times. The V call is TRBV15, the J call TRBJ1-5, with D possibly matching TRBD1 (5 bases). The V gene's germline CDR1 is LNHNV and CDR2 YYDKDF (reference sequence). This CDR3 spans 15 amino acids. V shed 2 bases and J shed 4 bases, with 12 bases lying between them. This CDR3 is CATSRIGAGNQPQHF. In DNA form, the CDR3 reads TGTGCCACCAGCAGAATAGGGGCAGGAAATCAGCCCCAGCATTTT. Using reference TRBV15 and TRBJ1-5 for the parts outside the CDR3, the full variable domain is DAMVIQNPRYQVTQFGKPVTLSCSQTLNHNVMYWYQQKSSQAPKLLFHYYDKDFNNEADTPDNFQSRRPNTSFCFLDIRSPGLGDTAMYLCATSRIGAGNQPQHFGDGTRLSIL.

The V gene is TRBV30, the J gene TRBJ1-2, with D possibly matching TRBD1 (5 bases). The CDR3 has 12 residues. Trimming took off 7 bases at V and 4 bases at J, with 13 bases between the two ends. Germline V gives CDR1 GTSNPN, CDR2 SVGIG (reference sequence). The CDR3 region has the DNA TGTGCCTCCACTCCGACAGTCTATGGCTACACCTTC. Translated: CASTPTVYGYTF.

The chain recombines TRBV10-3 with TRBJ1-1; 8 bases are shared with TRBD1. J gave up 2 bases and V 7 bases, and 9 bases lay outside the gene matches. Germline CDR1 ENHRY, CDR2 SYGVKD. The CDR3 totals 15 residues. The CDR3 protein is CAIKHQDRVNTEAFF. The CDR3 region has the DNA TGTGCCATCAAACACCAGGACAGGGTAAACACTGAAGCTTTCTTT.

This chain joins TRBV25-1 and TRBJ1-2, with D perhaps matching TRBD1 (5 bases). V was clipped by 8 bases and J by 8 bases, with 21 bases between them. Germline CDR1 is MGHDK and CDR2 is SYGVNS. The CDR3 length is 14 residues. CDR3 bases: TGTGCCAGCTCACCCCGCGCGCAGGGCTGGGGCTACACCTTC. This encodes CASSPRAQGWGYTF.

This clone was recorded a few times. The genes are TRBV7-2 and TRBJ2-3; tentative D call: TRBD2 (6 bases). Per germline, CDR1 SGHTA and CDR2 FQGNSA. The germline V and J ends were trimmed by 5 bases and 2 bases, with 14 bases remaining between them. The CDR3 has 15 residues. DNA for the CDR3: TGTGCCAGCAGCCGGGACTCCCGGTCCACAGATACGCAGTATTTT. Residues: CASSRDSRSTDTQYF.

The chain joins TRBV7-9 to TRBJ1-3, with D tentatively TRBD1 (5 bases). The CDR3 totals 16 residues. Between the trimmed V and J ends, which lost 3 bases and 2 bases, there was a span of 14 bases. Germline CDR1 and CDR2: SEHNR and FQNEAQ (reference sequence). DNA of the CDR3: TGTGCCAGCAGCTTCGTCCGGGACGGGGCTGGAAACACCATATATTTT. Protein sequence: CASSFVRDGAGNTIYF.

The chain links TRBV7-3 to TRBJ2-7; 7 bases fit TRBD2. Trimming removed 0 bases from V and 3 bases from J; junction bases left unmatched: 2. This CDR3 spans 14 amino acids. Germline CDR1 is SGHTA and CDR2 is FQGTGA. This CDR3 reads CASSLTPGGYEQYF. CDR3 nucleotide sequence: TGTGCCAGCAGCTTAACACCGGGAGGCTACGAGCAGTACTTC.

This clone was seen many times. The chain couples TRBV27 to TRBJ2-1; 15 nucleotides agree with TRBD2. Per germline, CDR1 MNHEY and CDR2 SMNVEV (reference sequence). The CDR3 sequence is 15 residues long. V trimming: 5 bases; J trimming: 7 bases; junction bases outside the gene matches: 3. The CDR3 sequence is CASSPGTSGRNEQFF. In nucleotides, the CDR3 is TGTGCCAGCAGTCCGGGGACTAGCGGGAGGAATGAGCAGTTCTTC.

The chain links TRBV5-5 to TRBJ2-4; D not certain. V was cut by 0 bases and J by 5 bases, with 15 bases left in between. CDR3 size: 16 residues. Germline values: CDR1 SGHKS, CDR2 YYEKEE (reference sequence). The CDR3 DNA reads TGTGCCAGCAGCTTGGCTATATTGGGCCCACAAAACATTCAGTACTTC. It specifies CASSLAILGPQNIQYF.

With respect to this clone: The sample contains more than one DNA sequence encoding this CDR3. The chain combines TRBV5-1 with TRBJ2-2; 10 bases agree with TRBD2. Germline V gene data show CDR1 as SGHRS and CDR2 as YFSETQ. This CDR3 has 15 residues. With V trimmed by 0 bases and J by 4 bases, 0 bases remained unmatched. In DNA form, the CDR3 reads TGCGCCAGCAGCTTGGGGACTAGCGGCACCGGGGAGCTGTTTTTT. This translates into CASSLGTSGTGELFF.

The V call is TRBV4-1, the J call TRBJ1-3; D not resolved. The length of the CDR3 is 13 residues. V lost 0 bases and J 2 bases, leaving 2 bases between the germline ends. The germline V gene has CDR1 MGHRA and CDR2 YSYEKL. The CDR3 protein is CASSQDAGNTIYF. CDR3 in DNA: TGCGCCAGCAGCCAAGATGCTGGAAACACCATATATTTT.

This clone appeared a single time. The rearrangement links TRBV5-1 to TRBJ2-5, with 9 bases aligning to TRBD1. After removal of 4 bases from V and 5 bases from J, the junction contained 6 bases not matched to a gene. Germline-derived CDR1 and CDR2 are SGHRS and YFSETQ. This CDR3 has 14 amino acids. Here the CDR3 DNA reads TGCGCCAGCAGCGTACAGGGGGCGCGTGAGACCCAGTACTTC. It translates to CASSVQGARETQYF.

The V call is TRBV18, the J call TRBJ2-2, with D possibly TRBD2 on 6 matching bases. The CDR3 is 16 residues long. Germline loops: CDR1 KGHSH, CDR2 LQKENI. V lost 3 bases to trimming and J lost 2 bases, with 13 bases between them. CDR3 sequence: CASSPTGTDNTGELFF. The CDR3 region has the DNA TGTGCCAGCTCACCCACCGGGACTGATAACACCGGGGAGCTGTTTTTT.

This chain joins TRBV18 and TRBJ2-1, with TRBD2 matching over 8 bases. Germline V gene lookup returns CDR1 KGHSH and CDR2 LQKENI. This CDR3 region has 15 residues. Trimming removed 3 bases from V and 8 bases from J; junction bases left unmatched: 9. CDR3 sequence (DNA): TGTGCCAGCTCACCCTTGGGGCTAGCGGGCTATGAGCAGTTCTTC. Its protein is CASSPLGLAGYEQFF. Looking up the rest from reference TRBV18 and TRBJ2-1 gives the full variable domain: NAGVMQNPRHLVRRRGQEARLRCSPMKGHSHVYWYRQLPEEGLKFMVYLQKENIIDESGMPKERFSAEFPKEGPSILRIQQVVRGDSAAYFCASSPLGLAGYEQFFGPGTRLTVL.

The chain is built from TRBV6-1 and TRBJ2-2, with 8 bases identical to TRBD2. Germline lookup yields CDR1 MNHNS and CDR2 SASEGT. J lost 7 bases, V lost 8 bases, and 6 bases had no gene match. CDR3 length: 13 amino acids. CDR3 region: CASPGGVNGELFF. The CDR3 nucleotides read TGTGCCAGCCCCGGGGGGGTGAACGGGGAGCTGTTTTTT.

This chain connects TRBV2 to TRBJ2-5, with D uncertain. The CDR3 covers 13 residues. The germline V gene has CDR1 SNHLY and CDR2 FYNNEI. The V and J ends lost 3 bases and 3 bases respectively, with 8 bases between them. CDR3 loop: CASSDGQEETQYF. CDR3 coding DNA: TGTGCCAGCAGTGACGGCCAGGAAGAGACCCAGTACTTC. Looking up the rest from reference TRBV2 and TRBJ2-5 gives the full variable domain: EPEVTQTPSHQVTQMGQEVILRCVPISNHLYFYWYRQILGQKVEFLVSFYNNEISEKSEIFDDQFSVERPDGSNFTLKIRSTKLEDSAMYFCASSDGQEETQYFGPGTRLLVL.

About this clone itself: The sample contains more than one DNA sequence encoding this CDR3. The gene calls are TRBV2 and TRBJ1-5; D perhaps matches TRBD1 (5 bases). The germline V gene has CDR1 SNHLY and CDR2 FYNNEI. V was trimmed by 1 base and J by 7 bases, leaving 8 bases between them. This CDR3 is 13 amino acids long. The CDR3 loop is CASSEVREQPQHF. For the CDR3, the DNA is TGTGCCAGCAGTGAAGTCAGGGAACAGCCCCAGCATTTT.

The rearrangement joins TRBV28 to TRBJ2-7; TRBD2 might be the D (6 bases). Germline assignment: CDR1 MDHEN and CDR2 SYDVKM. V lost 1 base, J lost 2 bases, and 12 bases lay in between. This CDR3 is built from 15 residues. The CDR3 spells CASSLFQRAAYEQYF. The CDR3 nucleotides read TGTGCCAGCAGTTTATTCCAGCGGGCGGCCTACGAGCAGTACTTC.

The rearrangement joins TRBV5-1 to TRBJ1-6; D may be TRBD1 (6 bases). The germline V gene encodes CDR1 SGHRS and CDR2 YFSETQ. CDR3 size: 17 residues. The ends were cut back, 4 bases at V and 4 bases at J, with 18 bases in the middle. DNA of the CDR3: TGCGCCAGCAGCCCGACAGGAATATCACAGTATAATTCACCCCTCCACTTT. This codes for CASSPTGISQYNSPLHF. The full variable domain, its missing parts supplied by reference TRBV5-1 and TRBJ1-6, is KAGVTQTPRYLIKTRGQQVTLSCSPISGHRSVSWYQQTPGQGLQFLFEYFSETQRNKGNFPGRFSGRQFSNSRSEMNVSTLELGDSALYLCASSPTGISQYNSPLHFGNGTRLTVT.

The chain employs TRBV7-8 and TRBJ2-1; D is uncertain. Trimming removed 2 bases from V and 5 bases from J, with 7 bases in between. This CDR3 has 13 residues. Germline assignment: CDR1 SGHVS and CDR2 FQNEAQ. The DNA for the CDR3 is TGTGCCAGCAGCTTACCCGGTCACAATGAGCAGTTCTTC. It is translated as CASSLPGHNEQFF.

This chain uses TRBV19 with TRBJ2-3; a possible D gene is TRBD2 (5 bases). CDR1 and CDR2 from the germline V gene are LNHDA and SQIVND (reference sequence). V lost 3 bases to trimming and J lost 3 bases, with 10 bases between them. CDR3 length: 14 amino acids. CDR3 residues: CASSIGGRTDTQYF. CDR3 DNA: TGTGCCAGTAGTATCGGAGGTCGGACAGATACGCAGTATTTT.

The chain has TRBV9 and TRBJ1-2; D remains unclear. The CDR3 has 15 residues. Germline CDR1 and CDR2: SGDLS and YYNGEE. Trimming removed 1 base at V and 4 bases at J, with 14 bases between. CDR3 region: CASSVSTDPFYGYTF. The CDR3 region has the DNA TGTGCCAGCAGCGTATCAACCGACCCTTTCTATGGCTACACCTTC.

Here the CDR3 reads CASSPRVGTGNNQPQHF. The DNA of the CDR3 is TGTGCCAGCTCACCCCGAGTGGGGACAGGGAACAATCAGCCCCAGCATTTT. V is TRBV18 and J is TRBJ1-5; 9 bases map to TRBD1. In germline, CDR1 is KGHSH, CDR2 LQKENI. J was trimmed by 3 bases and V by 3 bases; bases with no gene match: 9. The CDR3 length is 17 residues.